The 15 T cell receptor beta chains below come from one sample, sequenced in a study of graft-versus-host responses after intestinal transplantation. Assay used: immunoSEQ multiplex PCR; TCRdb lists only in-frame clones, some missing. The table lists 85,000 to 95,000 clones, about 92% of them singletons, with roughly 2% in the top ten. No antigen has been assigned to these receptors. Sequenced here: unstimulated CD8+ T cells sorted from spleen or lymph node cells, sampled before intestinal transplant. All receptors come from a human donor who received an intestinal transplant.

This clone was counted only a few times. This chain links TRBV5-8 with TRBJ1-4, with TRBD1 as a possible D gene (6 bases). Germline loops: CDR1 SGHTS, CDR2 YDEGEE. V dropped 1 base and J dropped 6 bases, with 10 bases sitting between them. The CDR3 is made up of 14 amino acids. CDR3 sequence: CASSLRTGYEKLFF. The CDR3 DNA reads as TGTGCCAGCAGCTTGCGCACAGGGTATGAAAAACTGTTTTTT.

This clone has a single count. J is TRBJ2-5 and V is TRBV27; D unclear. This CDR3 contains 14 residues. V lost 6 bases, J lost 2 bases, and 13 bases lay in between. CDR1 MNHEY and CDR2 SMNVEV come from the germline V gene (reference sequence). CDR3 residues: CASSVGSLQETQYF. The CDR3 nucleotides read TGTGCCAGCAGCGTGGGCAGCCTACAAGAGACCCAGTACTTC.

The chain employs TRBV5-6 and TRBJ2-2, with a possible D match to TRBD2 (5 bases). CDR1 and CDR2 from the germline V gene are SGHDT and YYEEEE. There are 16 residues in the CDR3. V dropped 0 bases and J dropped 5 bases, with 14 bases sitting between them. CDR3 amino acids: CASSLAEGLNTGELFF. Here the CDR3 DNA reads TGTGCCAGCAGCTTGGCCGAGGGTTTAAATACCGGGGAGCTGTTTTTT.

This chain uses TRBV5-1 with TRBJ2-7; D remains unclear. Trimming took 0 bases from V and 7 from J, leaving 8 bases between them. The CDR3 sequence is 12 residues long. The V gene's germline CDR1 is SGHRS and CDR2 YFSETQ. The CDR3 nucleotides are TGCGCCAGCAGCTTGGGGCCCTTTGAGCAGTACTTC. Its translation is CASSLGPFEQYF.

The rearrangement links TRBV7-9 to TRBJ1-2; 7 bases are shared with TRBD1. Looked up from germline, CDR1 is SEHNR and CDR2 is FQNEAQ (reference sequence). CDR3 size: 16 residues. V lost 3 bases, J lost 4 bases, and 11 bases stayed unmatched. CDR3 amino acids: CASSFKGTDNTYGYTF. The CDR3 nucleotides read TGTGCCAGCAGCTTCAAAGGGACAGACAACACCTATGGCTACACCTTC. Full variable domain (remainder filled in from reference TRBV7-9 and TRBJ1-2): DTGVSQNPRHKITKRGQNVTFRCDPISEHNRLYWYRQTLGQGPEFLTYFQNEAQLEKSRLLSDRFSAERPKGSFSTLEIQRTEQGDSAMYLCASSFKGTDNTYGYTFGSGTRLTVV.

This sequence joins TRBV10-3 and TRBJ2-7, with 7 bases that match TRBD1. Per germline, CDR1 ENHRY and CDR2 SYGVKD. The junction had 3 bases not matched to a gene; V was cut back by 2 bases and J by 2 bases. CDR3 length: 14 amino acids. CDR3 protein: CAISERDRTYEQYF. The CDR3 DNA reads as TGTGCCATCAGTGAGCGGGACAGAACCTACGAGCAGTACTTC.

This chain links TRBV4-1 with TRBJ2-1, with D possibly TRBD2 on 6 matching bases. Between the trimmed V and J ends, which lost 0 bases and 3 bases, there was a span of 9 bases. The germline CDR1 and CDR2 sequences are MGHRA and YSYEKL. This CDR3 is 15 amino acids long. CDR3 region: CASSQDASVYNEQFF. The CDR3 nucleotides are TGCGCCAGCAGCCAAGATGCTAGCGTCTACAATGAGCAGTTCTTC.

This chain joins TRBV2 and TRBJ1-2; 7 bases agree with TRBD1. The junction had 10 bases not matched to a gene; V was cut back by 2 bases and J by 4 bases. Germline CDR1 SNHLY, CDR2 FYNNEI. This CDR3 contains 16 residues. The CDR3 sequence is CASSETGAGGVYGYTF. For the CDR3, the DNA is TGTGCCAGCAGTGAAACTGGGGCAGGGGGTGTCTATGGCTACACCTTC. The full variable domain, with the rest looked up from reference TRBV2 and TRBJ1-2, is EPEVTQTPSHQVTQMGQEVILRCVPISNHLYFYWYRQILGQKVEFLVSFYNNEISEKSEIFDDQFSVERPDGSNFTLKIRSTKLEDSAMYFCASSETGAGGVYGYTFGSGTRLTVV.

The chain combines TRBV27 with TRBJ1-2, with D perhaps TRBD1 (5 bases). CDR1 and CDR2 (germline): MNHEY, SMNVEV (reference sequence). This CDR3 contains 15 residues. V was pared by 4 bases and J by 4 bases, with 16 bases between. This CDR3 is CASSWSAGGGYGYTF. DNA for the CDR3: TGTGCCAGCAGTTGGTCCGCGGGGGGGGGCTATGGCTACACCTTC.

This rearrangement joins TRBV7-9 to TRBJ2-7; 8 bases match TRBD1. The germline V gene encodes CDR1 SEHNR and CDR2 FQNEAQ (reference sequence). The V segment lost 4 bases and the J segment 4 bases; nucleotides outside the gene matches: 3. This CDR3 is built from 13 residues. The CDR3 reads CASSSRTGYEQYF. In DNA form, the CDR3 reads TGTGCCAGCAGCTCTCGGACAGGGTACGAGCAGTACTTC. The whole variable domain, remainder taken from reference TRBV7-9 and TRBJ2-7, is DTGVSQNPRHKITKRGQNVTFRCDPISEHNRLYWYRQTLGQGPEFLTYFQNEAQLEKSRLLSDRFSAERPKGSFSTLEIQRTEQGDSAMYLCASSSRTGYEQYFGPGTRLTVT.

CDR3 protein: CASSQSRLGTGYEQYF. CDR3 DNA sequence: TGCGCCAGCAGCCAATCCCGACTCGGGACAGGGTACGAGCAGTACTTC. The V and J genes are TRBV4-3 and TRBJ2-7; 9 nucleotides align to TRBD1. The trim removed 2 bases at V and 4 bases at J, leaving 9 bases unmatched. The CDR3 consists of 16 residues. Germline V gene data show CDR1 as LGHNA and CDR2 as YSLEER.

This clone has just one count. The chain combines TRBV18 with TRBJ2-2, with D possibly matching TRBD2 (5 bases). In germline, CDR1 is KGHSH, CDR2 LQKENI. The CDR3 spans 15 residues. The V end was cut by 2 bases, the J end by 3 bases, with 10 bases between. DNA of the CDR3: TGTGCCAGCTCACCATTGTGGGGAGACACCGGGGAGCTGTTTTTT. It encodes CASSPLWGDTGELFF.

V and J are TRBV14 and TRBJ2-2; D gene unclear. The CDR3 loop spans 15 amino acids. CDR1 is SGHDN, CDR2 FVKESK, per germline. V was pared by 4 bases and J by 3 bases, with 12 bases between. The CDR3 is CASSRLGLDTGELFF. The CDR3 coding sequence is TGTGCCAGCAGCCGACTCGGCCTTGACACCGGGGAGCTGTTTTTT.

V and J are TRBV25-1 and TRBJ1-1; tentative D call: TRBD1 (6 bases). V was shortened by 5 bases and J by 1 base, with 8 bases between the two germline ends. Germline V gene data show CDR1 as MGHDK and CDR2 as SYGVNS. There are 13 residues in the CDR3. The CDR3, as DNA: TGTGCCAGCAGTTTACAGGGGAACACTGAAGCTTTCTTT. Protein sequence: CASSLQGNTEAFF.

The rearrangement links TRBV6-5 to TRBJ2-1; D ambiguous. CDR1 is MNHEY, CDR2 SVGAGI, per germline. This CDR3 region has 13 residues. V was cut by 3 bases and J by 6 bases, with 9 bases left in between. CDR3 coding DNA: TGTGCCAGCAGTTATGACACGTTCAATGAGCAGTTCTTC. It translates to CASSYDTFNEQFF.